This T cell receptor beta chain was captured in a study of STAT5B mutations in CD4+ large granular lymphocyte leukemia. Whole-study results and caveats: Approximately 25% of private leukemic clonotypes occurred rarely in other patients' non-leukemic repertoires.

The survey-level immunoSEQ assay was used. Original analysis: Productive clonotypes were detectable down to 2.59 x 10-5 frequency. Sequenced by immunoSEQ multiplex PCR; TCRdb stores in-frame clones only, minus some. That table furnishes V, J and clone size, whereas the DNA furnished D and trimming. The table includes approximately 31,000 clones, about 70% detected once. CDR3 length equals 20 residues. Germline V lookup: CDR1 SNHLY, CDR2 FYNNEI. J gave up 4 bases and V 2 bases, and 18 bases lay outside the gene matches. Concerning this clone: Its antigen is currently unknown.

Healthy controls were blood donor buffy coats. The TCR was taken from a human donor in good health. This chain links TRBV2 with TRBJ2-2; 8 bases match TRBD1. The sequencing input was CD4+ T cells from blood buffy coats. The DNA of the CDR3 is TGTGCCAGCAGTGAACCGAACCCCACAGGGGGAGACCCTCCCACCGGGGAGCTGTTTTTT. It yields the protein CASSEPNPTGGDPPTGELFF.